Below are 18 T cell receptor beta chains sequenced from a single sample in a study of T cell changes during pregnancy in multiple sclerosis. Produced via immunoSEQ multiplex PCR; TCRdb's table is partial and in-frame only. The sample includes 50,000 or so clones, 80% to 90% of them seen just once. The sequencing here drew on CD8+ T cells from peripheral blood mononuclear cells, taken in the second trimester of pregnancy. The receptors stem from a female donor with multiple sclerosis, enrolled in a pregnancy study.

DNA of the CDR3: TGTGCTAGTGGTTTGTCCTACTACGAGCAGTACTTC. Translated: CASGLSYYEQYF. The rearrangement joins TRBV12-5 to TRBJ2-7, with no clear D. The CDR3 consists of 12 residues. Per the germline V gene, CDR1 is LGHNT and CDR2 is FRNRAP. V was clipped by 2 bases and J by 3 bases, with 5 bases between them. The full variable domain, completed using reference TRBV12-5 and TRBJ2-7, is DARVTQTPRHKVTEMGQEVTMRCQPILGHNTVFWYRQTMMQGLELLAYFRNRAPLDDSGMPKDRFSAEMPDATLATLKIQPSEPRDSAVYFCASGLSYYEQYFGPGTRLTVT.

This chain joins TRBV6-1 and TRBJ1-1; weak D call: TRBD1 (6 bases). The CDR3 covers 15 residues. V was pared by 7 bases and J by 3 bases, with 18 bases between. CDR1 MNHNS and CDR2 SASEGT come from the germline V gene. This CDR3 reads CASKSEGGVYTEAFF. The CDR3 bases are TGTGCCAGCAAGTCAGAGGGGGGGGTTTACACTGAAGCTTTCTTT.

This clone was recorded once. The genes are TRBV2 and TRBJ2-1; 7 bases agree with TRBD2. Germline trimming cut 11 bases from V and 0 bases from J; bases unmatched to any gene: 4. The CDR3 totals 13 residues. Per germline, CDR1 SNHLY and CDR2 FYNNEI. CDR3 protein: CAGGTTSYNEQFF. The CDR3 DNA reads TGTGCCGGAGGGACTACCTCCTACAATGAGCAGTTCTTC.

CDR3 coding DNA: TGTGCCAGCAGTTTATCCCAGGGAACAGATACGCAGTATTTT. Translation gives CASSLSQGTDTQYF. This chain uses TRBV27 with TRBJ2-3, with D perhaps matching TRBD1 (5 bases). Germline CDR1 is MNHEY and CDR2 is SMNVEV (reference sequence). There are 14 residues in the CDR3. The V end lost 0 bases, the J end lost 3 bases, and 7 bases lay between the germline ends.

The chain links TRBV4-1 to TRBJ1-4; the D is unclear. The germline V gene encodes CDR1 MGHRA and CDR2 YSYEKL. Deletions cut 0 bases from V and 7 bases from J, with 12 bases between. The CDR3 has 15 residues. For the CDR3, the DNA is TGCGCCAGCAGCCAAGACGGGGTCGGTGGTGAAAAACTGTTTTTT. This sequence encodes CASSQDGVGGEKLFF.

The V gene is TRBV19, the J gene TRBJ1-5; D ambiguous. This CDR3 spans 14 amino acids. Germline-derived CDR1 and CDR2 are LNHDA and SQIVND (reference sequence). V was clipped by 2 bases and J by 7 bases, with 12 bases between them. The CDR3 nucleotides read TGTGCCAGTAGTATATCCTTGGAGGAGCAGCCCCAGCATTTT. Its translation is CASSISLEEQPQHF. Full variable domain (outside the CDR3, taken from reference TRBV19 and TRBJ1-5): DGGITQSPKYLFRKEGQNVTLSCEQNLNHDAMYWYRQDPGQGLRLIYYSQIVNDFQKGDIAEGYSVSREKKESFPLTVTSAQKNPTAFYLCASSISLEEQPQHFGDGTRLSIL.

This clone appeared once. The rearrangement links TRBV6-5 to TRBJ1-3; TRBD1 matches at 7 bases. V trimming: 2 bases; J trimming: 4 bases; junction bases outside the gene matches: 2. The CDR3 is made up of 14 amino acids. Germline CDR1 and CDR2: MNHEY and SVGAGI. The CDR3 reads CASSYGTEGNTIYF. CDR3 in DNA: TGTGCCAGCAGTTACGGGACAGAGGGAAACACCATATATTTT.

CDR3 DNA sequence: TGTGCCACCAGCAGAGATTTTTCGACTTCGGGACAGTCCTACAATGAGCAGTTCTTC. Amino acid sequence: CATSRDFSTSGQSYNEQFF. The V and J genes are TRBV15 and TRBJ2-1; 7 bases line up with TRBD1. The CDR3 is 19 amino acids. V trimming: 0 bases; J trimming: 1 base; junction bases outside the gene matches: 12. Germline V gives CDR1 LNHNV, CDR2 YYDKDF (reference sequence).

CDR3: CASSEGAGGLHTQYF. The DNA of the CDR3 is TGTGCCAGCAGTGAAGGTGCGGGGGGGCTCCATACGCAGTATTTT. The chain recombines TRBV6-1 with TRBJ2-3, with 9 bases aligning to TRBD2. The V and J ends lost 1 base and 7 bases, in that order; junction bases with no gene match: 6. The length of the CDR3 is 15 residues. Germline V gene sequence: CDR1 MNHNS, CDR2 SASEGT.

The chain has TRBV28 and TRBJ2-7, with 7 nucleotides matching TRBD1. V was pared by 3 bases and J by 0 bases, with 2 bases of the junction left unmatched. The CDR3 sequence is 14 residues long. CDR1 and CDR2 from the germline V gene are MDHEN and SYDVKM. This chain's CDR3 is CASSFGTVSYEQYF. As DNA, the CDR3 is TGTGCCAGCAGTTTCGGGACAGTCTCCTACGAGCAGTACTTC.

This chain connects TRBV30 to TRBJ1-5; 7 bases are a match to TRBD1. The junction had 2 bases not matched to a gene; V was cut back by 1 base and J by 2 bases. This CDR3 comprises 14 residues. Germline assignment: CDR1 GTSNPN and CDR2 SVGIG (reference sequence). The CDR3 protein is CAWSAGTGNQPQHF. DNA for the CDR3: TGTGCCTGGAGTGCGGGGACAGGCAATCAGCCCCAGCATTTT.

V usage is TRBV4-2 and J usage is TRBJ2-5; 8 positions match TRBD1. The V and J ends lost 1 base and 5 bases, in that order; junction bases with no gene match: 6. The CDR3 has 15 amino acids. Germline V lookup: CDR1 LGHNA, CDR2 YNFKEQ. CDR3 region: CASSQVKTGDETQYF. The CDR3 coding sequence is TGTGCCAGCAGCCAAGTTAAGACAGGGGACGAGACCCAGTACTTC.

The J gene is TRBJ2-7, the V gene TRBV7-6; weak D call: TRBD2 (6 bases). The CDR3 runs to 13 residues. The germline V gene has CDR1 SGHVS and CDR2 FNYEAQ. Trimming removed 4 bases from V and 2 bases from J, with 9 bases in between. As DNA, the CDR3 is TGTGCCAGCAGCTCCGGAGGGACCTACGAGCAGTACTTC. This codes for CASSSGGTYEQYF.

This sequence joins TRBV7-8 and TRBJ2-1, with 8 bases that match TRBD2. Germline V gene data show CDR1 as SGHVS and CDR2 as FQNEAQ. V shed 2 bases, J shed 5 bases, and the junction held 5 bases outside the gene matches. CDR3 length: 15 amino acids. CDR3 residues: CASSLLRGENNEQFF. The CDR3 DNA follows: TGTGCCAGCAGCTTACTGCGGGGGGAAAACAATGAGCAGTTCTTC.

This chain uses TRBV15 with TRBJ2-6; 10 nucleotides agree with TRBD1. The CDR3 has 20 residues. CDR1 is LNHNV and CDR2 is YYDKDF in the germline V gene (reference sequence). The V and J ends lost 0 bases and 1 base, in that order; junction bases with no gene match: 9. CDR3 amino acids: CATSRDRIRDRGSGANVLTF. As DNA, the CDR3 is TGTGCCACCAGCAGAGATAGAATCCGGGACAGGGGTTCTGGGGCCAACGTCCTGACTTTC.

V usage is TRBV27 and J usage is TRBJ2-7, with 9 bases identical to TRBD1. CDR1 and CDR2 from the germline V gene are MNHEY and SMNVEV (reference sequence). The CDR3 loop spans 13 amino acids. Trimming cost V 4 bases and J 2 bases; bases outside gene matches: 0. The CDR3: CASSWTGAYEQYF. DNA of the CDR3: TGTGCCAGCAGTTGGACAGGGGCCTACGAGCAGTACTTC.

This clone appeared a few times. The V and J genes are TRBV5-1 and TRBJ2-2; D ambiguous. V dropped 1 base and J dropped 1 base, with 8 bases sitting between them. Germline CDR1 is SGHRS and CDR2 is YFSETQ. The CDR3 is 15 amino acids. For the CDR3, the DNA is TGCGCCAGCAGCTTGCCTAGTCTGAACACCGGGGAGCTGTTTTTT. Translating gives CASSLPSLNTGELFF.

The chain combines TRBV11-3 with TRBJ2-1; TRBD1 matches 7 bases. Germline V lookup: CDR1 SGHNT, CDR2 YENEEA. The CDR3 is made up of 14 amino acids. V lost 5 bases, J lost 7 bases, and 8 bases stayed unmatched. The CDR3 coding sequence is TGTGCCAGCAGCGACGACATGACAGGGAATGAGCAGTTCTTC. Translation: CASSDDMTGNEQFF.